This passage covers 32 T cell receptor beta chains from one sample sequenced in a study of blood T cell repertoires in COVID-19. Data came from immunoSEQ multiplex PCR; TCRdb stores just in-frame clones and leaves some out. Of hundreds of thousands of clones in the sample, almost 90% are singletons; the top ten hold about 1.5%. The sequenced sample consisted of PBMCs or T cells enriched from blood (not recorded which). The receptors come from a woman younger than 35 with acute COVID-19.

The chain uses TRBV7-6 and TRBJ2-1; 10 positions match TRBD2. V shed 0 bases and J 3 bases; nucleotides not matched to a gene: 11. Germline V gives CDR1 SGHVS, CDR2 FNYEAQ. This CDR3 is 19 amino acids long. The CDR3 protein is CASSLAGFSGRTIYNEQFF. Here the CDR3 DNA reads TGTGCCAGCAGCTTAGCAGGGTTTAGCGGGAGGACCATCTACAATGAGCAGTTCTTC.

The chain employs TRBV27 and TRBJ1-1; 7 bases are shared with TRBD1. The germline CDR1 and CDR2 sequences are MNHEY and SMNVEV (reference sequence). Trimming cost V 7 bases and J 8 bases; bases outside gene matches: 16. The CDR3 loop spans 15 amino acids. CDR3 in amino acids: CASIQGGSKTGEAFF. CDR3 bases: TGTGCCAGCATACAAGGGGGCTCCAAGACAGGCGAAGCTTTCTTT.

The count of this clone is one. V usage is TRBV2 and J usage is TRBJ1-1; D is unclear. The CDR3 has 15 residues. CDR1 is SNHLY and CDR2 is FYNNEI in the germline V gene. The V gene lost 1 base and the J gene lost 0 bases, with 9 bases spanning the gap. As DNA, the CDR3 is TGTGCCAGCAGTGAAGAACAGTTCATGAACACTGAAGCTTTCTTT. Translated, it gives CASSEEQFMNTEAFF.

The chain employs TRBV3-1 (or the pseudogene TRBV3-2) and TRBJ2-1; D is perhaps TRBD1 (5 bases). Germline CDR1 reads LGHDT; CDR2 reads YNNKEL (reference sequence). Trimming took off 0 bases at V and 4 bases at J, with 19 bases between the two ends. The CDR3 is 18 residues long. The CDR3 bases are TGTGCCAGCAGCCAAGATGGGGCGGCCCTGGATCGTTACAATGAGCAGTTCTTC. Residues: CASSQDGAALDRYNEQFF.

The chain couples TRBV6-5 to TRBJ1-2; D gene unclear. V was cut by 0 bases and J by 2 bases, with 10 bases left in between. Germline assignment: CDR1 MNHEY and CDR2 SVGAGI. The CDR3 sequence is 15 residues long. The CDR3 loop reads CASSYSAGGNYGYTF. The CDR3 DNA is TGTGCCAGCAGTTACTCTGCAGGAGGGAACTATGGCTACACCTTC.

The chain combines TRBV5-5 with TRBJ1-5, with 9 bases lining up with TRBD1. The V and J ends lost 4 bases and 6 bases, in that order; junction bases with no gene match: 8. The CDR3 runs to 15 residues. Germline CDR1 reads SGHKS; CDR2 reads YYEKEE (reference sequence). CDR3 residues: CASSGGTGPGQPQHF. The CDR3 DNA sequence: TGTGCCAGCAGCGGGGGGACAGGGCCAGGTCAGCCCCAGCATTTT.

This clone came up a few times. The chain joins TRBV28 to TRBJ1-2; TRBD1 agrees at 7 bases. J was trimmed by 7 bases and V by 4 bases; bases with no gene match: 9. CDR3 length: 14 residues. CDR1 is MDHEN, CDR2 SYDVKM, per germline. CDR3 sequence: CASSSSGTVFGYTF. For the CDR3, the DNA is TGTGCCAGCAGTTCGTCCGGGACAGTATTTGGCTACACCTTC.

This clone was seen a single time. The chain joins TRBV6-5 to TRBJ1-2, with TRBD1 matching over 7 bases. CDR3 size: 12 residues. Germline loops: CDR1 MNHEY, CDR2 SVGAGI. V dropped 6 bases and J dropped 4; count of bases not matched to a gene: 2. The CDR3 DNA is TGTGCCAGCAGGGACAGGATCTATGGCTACACCTTC. This sequence encodes CASRDRIYGYTF.

This clone showed up just once. J is TRBJ2-1 and V is TRBV19; 11 nucleotides agree with TRBD2. This CDR3 contains 16 residues. Germline CDR1 is LNHDA and CDR2 is SQIVND (reference sequence). The junction had 6 bases not matched to a gene; V was cut back by 6 bases and J by 2 bases. The CDR3 DNA sequence: TGTGCCAGTAGGATTAGCGGGAGGGGTCCCTACAATGAGCAGTTCTTC. This translates into CASRISGRGPYNEQFF.

The chain links TRBV6-6 to TRBJ2-7; 8 nucleotides agree with TRBD1. CDR1 and CDR2 (germline): MNHNY, SVGAGI (reference sequence). V lost 4 bases to trimming and J lost 3 bases; unmatched junction nucleotides: 8. The length of the CDR3 is 15 residues. CDR3 protein: CASSSPTGAVYEQYF. CDR3 nucleotides: TGTGCCAGCAGTTCCCCGACAGGGGCAGTCTACGAGCAGTACTTC.

The chain uses TRBV7-9 and TRBJ2-7; 7 positions match TRBD1. Germline-derived CDR1 and CDR2 are SEHNR and FQNEAQ (reference sequence). This CDR3 contains 14 residues. V gave up 5 bases and J gave up 1 base; unmatched junction bases: 5. CDR3 amino acids: CASSLQTGSYEQYF. Here the CDR3 DNA reads TGTGCCAGCAGCCTACAGACAGGGTCCTACGAGCAGTACTTC.

This clone was counted a single time. The chain combines TRBV18 with TRBJ1-1, with TRBD1 matching over 7 bases. Germline-derived CDR1 and CDR2 are KGHSH and LQKENI. The CDR3 loop spans 16 amino acids. V dropped 4 bases and J dropped 4; count of bases not matched to a gene: 12. The CDR3 DNA reads TGTGCCAGCTCACTTCTCCCCGGGACAGACGTCACTGAAGCTTTCTTT. Translation: CASSLLPGTDVTEAFF.

The V gene is TRBV7-8, the J gene TRBJ2-7; 9 nucleotides line up with TRBD2. With 5 bases clipped from V and 4 bases from J, the junction kept 9 bases outside the gene matches. The CDR3 sequence is 15 residues long. Per the germline V gene, CDR1 is SGHVS and CDR2 is FQNEAQ. The CDR3 DNA reads TGTGCCAGCAGCGCTATAGCGGGAGTGAGTTACGAGCAGTACTTC. Amino acids: CASSAIAGVSYEQYF.

The chain joins TRBV20-1 to TRBJ2-1; 8 nucleotides match TRBD2. Germline values: CDR1 DFQATT, CDR2 SNEGSKA (reference sequence). V shed 3 bases and J 3 bases; nucleotides not matched to a gene: 10. CDR3 length: 16 amino acids. CDR3 in amino acids: CSASRAGVGSYNEQFF. The CDR3 nucleotides read TGCAGTGCTAGTCGAGCGGGAGTAGGAAGCTACAATGAGCAGTTCTTC.

The V call is TRBV4-2, the J call TRBJ2-2; D might be TRBD1 (5 bases). V was trimmed by 4 bases and J by 1 base, leaving 7 bases between them. The CDR3 totals 14 residues. Looked up from germline, CDR1 is LGHNA and CDR2 is YNFKEQ. In DNA form, the CDR3 reads TGTGCCAGCAGCCCCCAGGGGAACACCGGGGAGCTGTTTTTT. Its protein is CASSPQGNTGELFF.

This chain connects TRBV12-3 or TRBV12-4 to TRBJ1-2, with 9 positions matching TRBD1. With 6 bases clipped from V and 8 bases from J, the junction kept 7 bases outside the gene matches. The CDR3 is 13 residues long. This chain's CDR3 is CASRPGTGTGYTF. The CDR3 nucleotides are TGTGCCAGCAGACCGGGGACAGGGACGGGCTACACCTTC.

The CDR3 spells CSVRLDSGNTIYF. DNA of the CDR3: TGCAGCGTTCGACTCGACTCTGGAAACACCATATATTTT. J is TRBJ1-3 and V is TRBV29-1; D unclear. The CDR3 sequence is 13 residues long. Germline-derived CDR1 and CDR2 are SQVTM and ANQGSEA. The germline V and J ends were trimmed by 5 bases and 0 bases, with 8 bases remaining between them.

The rearrangement joins TRBV3-1 (or the pseudogene TRBV3-2) to TRBJ2-1, with D perhaps TRBD1 (6 bases). Germline loops: CDR1 LGHDT, CDR2 YNNKEL (reference sequence). The CDR3 totals 14 residues. V shed 4 bases and J shed 6 bases, with 13 bases lying between them. CDR3 bases: TGTGCCAGCAGCCCCCGGACAGTACGCAATGAGCAGTTCTTC. Translated: CASSPRTVRNEQFF.

This rearrangement joins TRBV12-3 or TRBV12-4 to TRBJ2-1; no firm D call. V lost 10 bases to trimming and J lost 0 bases, with 4 bases between them. The CDR3 covers 11 residues. CDR3 coding DNA: TGTGCCATTCACTCCTACAATGAGCAGTTCTTC. This codes for CAIHSYNEQFF.

The V gene is TRBV5-1, the J gene TRBJ2-1; TRBD2 agrees at 8 bases. The CDR3 covers 19 residues. Per the germline V gene, CDR1 is SGHRS and CDR2 is YFSETQ. V gave up 3 bases and J gave up 0 bases; unmatched junction bases: 14. The CDR3 DNA is TGCGCCAGCAGCTCCCCTCCCGGACTAGCCCGGAGCTCCTACAATGAGCAGTTCTTC. Its protein is CASSSPPGLARSSYNEQFF.

CDR3 protein: CASSEGRGFGYSPLHF. The CDR3 coding sequence is TGTGCCAGCAGTGAAGGCAGGGGGTTTGGGTATTCACCCCTCCACTTT. The chain recombines TRBV2 with TRBJ1-6; 7 nucleotides agree with TRBD1. CDR3 size: 16 residues. CDR1 SNHLY and CDR2 FYNNEI come from the germline V gene. V trimming: 1 base; J trimming: 8 bases; junction bases outside the gene matches: 8.

The count of this clone is one. The J gene is TRBJ2-2, the V gene TRBV4-2; 11 nucleotides match TRBD2. There are 15 residues in the CDR3. V lost 4 bases, J lost 3 bases, and 1 base stayed unmatched. Germline V gene data show CDR1 as LGHNA and CDR2 as YNFKEQ. The CDR3 DNA reads TGTGCCAGCAGCCCGGGACTAGCGGACACCGGGGAGCTGTTTTTT. It translates to CASSPGLADTGELFF.

Remarks on this clone: A junction end diverges from the germline sequence, so it may reflect a read error. Other DNA sequences within the sample encode an identical CDR3. CDR3 bases: TGTGCCAGCAGCCTCGCGAGGGTGGAAGCCTTCTTT. As protein: CASSLARVEAFF. This chain links TRBV7-8 with TRBJ1-1; unclear D gene. CDR3 length: 12 residues. Germline loops: CDR1 SGHVS, CDR2 FQNEAQ.

The rearrangement joins TRBV27 to TRBJ2-1, with TRBD2 identical over 10 bases. Germline trimming cut 6 bases from V and 5 bases from J; bases unmatched to any gene: 10. Germline V lookup: CDR1 MNHEY, CDR2 SMNVEV (reference sequence). The CDR3 is made up of 16 amino acids. This CDR3 is CASRRLAGGKHNEQFF. In nucleotides, the CDR3 is TGTGCCAGCAGAAGACTAGCGGGTGGTAAACACAATGAGCAGTTCTTC.

The sample holds one count of this clone. The chain carries TRBV19 and TRBJ1-2, with 7 bases that match TRBD1. V lost 4 bases, J lost 8 bases, and 10 bases stayed unmatched. The CDR3 consists of 14 residues. The germline gives CDR1 LNHDA, CDR2 SQIVND (reference sequence). CDR3 protein: CASSTWTGSSGYTF. CDR3 DNA: TGTGCCAGTAGTACCTGGACAGGCAGCTCAGGCTACACCTTC.

V usage is TRBV23-1 and J usage is TRBJ2-7, with D maybe TRBD1 (5 bases). Being an ORF, TRBV23-1 has a function that is uncertain. This CDR3 is built from 15 residues. The V end was cut by 3 bases, the J end by 2 bases, with 14 bases between. The CDR3 region has the DNA TGCGCCAGCAGTCATGGGCAGGGTCTTACCTACGAGCAGTACTTC. This codes for CASSHGQGLTYEQYF.

V gene TRBV18 combines with J gene TRBJ2-5, with 10 positions matching TRBD1. The V and J ends lost 4 bases and 7 bases, in that order; junction bases with no gene match: 9. Germline V lookup: CDR1 KGHSH, CDR2 LQKENI. The CDR3 length is 15 residues. This chain's CDR3 is CASSRTGQGLGTQYF. The CDR3 DNA follows: TGTGCCAGCTCACGTACGGGACAGGGGCTAGGGACCCAGTACTTC.

This chain uses TRBV9 with TRBJ1-1; D remains ambiguous. CDR1 and CDR2 (germline): SGDLS, YYNGEE. The CDR3 runs 14 residues. V was trimmed by 2 bases and J by 6 bases, leaving 14 bases between them. CDR3: CASSVGGRDPEAFF. CDR3 DNA: TGTGCCAGCAGCGTGGGAGGGAGGGATCCTGAAGCTTTCTTT.

The V call is TRBV5-8, the J call TRBJ2-1, with 8 bases identical to TRBD1. Germline CDR1 SGHTS, CDR2 YDEGEE. The CDR3 contains 15 residues. V lost 1 base, J lost 7 bases, and 7 bases stayed unmatched. CDR3: CASSLQGQGSNEQFF. The DNA for the CDR3 is TGTGCCAGCAGCTTGCAAGGACAGGGTAGTAATGAGCAGTTCTTC.

The chain is built from TRBV4-2 and TRBJ2-1; a possible D gene is TRBD1 (6 bases). V was trimmed by 0 bases and J by 4 bases, leaving 19 bases between them. Per germline, CDR1 LGHNA and CDR2 YNFKEQ. There are 18 residues in the CDR3. CDR3 DNA sequence: TGTGCCAGCAGCCAAGAGTATCTGAGACAGGCTGGGTACAATGAGCAGTTCTTC. Encoded protein: CASSQEYLRQAGYNEQFF.

The chain recombines TRBV4-1 with TRBJ2-7; the D is unclear. There are 16 residues in the CDR3. Germline V gene lookup returns CDR1 MGHRA and CDR2 YSYEKL. V shed 2 bases and J shed 3 bases, with 17 bases lying between them. CDR3 bases: TGCGCCAGCAGCCAATCGCTTGGCTCCAATCGCTACGAGCAGTACTTC. Protein sequence: CASSQSLGSNRYEQYF.

J is TRBJ2-3 and V is TRBV6-5, with D possibly matching TRBD2 (6 bases). The V and J ends lost 6 bases and 5 bases respectively, with 18 bases between them. Looked up from germline, CDR1 is MNHEY and CDR2 is SVGAGI. There are 15 residues in the CDR3. CDR3 coding DNA: TGTGCCAGCAGCCCGCGGGATAATCGGGGAGATACGCAGTATTTT. It translates to CASSPRDNRGDTQYF.